This TCR beta chain was profiled in a study of shared clonotypes between healthy human individuals. Across the study: CD4 naive and memory got three plates each, CD8 naive two, CD8 memory one.

Broader study findings: It was anticipated that sequencing depth would influence how many clonotypes donors shared. Researchers found naive subsets generally carried larger estimated richness than memory subsets.

Around 32,000 T cell genomes, or approximately 0.2 ug DNA, went into the sorted-subset replicate PCRs. Some clones are missing from TCRdb's copy, which holds only in-frame ones; the method was immunoSEQ multiplex PCR. The repertoire holds 110,000 or so clones, with approximately 70% as singletons. CDR3 length: 16 residues. V lost 3 bases to trimming and J lost 5 bases, with 17 bases between them. CDR1 MNHEY and CDR2 SMNVEV come from the germline V gene (reference sequence). In the case of this clone: What it recognizes is unknown.

The clonotype originates from a woman younger than 45 in good health. This chain uses TRBV27 with TRBJ2-1; D gene ambiguous. The sequenced material came from memory CD8+ T cells sorted from blood. This sample's subset: CD45RO+ cells pooled with CCR7-negative TemRA cells. The CDR3 loop reads CASSFTTDRWDNEQFF. CDR3 DNA sequence: TGTGCCAGCAGTTTTACGACCGACCGTTGGGACAATGAGCAGTTCTTC.